The 3 T cell receptor beta chains below were found in one sample sequenced in a study of Ad26.COV2.S vaccination and SARS-CoV-2 variants. The table came from immunoSEQ multiplex PCR; TCRdb's copy has only in-frame clones and leaves some out. This sample has some 640,000 clones; more than 70% occur once, and the top ten carry around 1.5%. Indicated treatment: approximately 18 received Ad26.COV2.S at low or high dose, single or two shots; a few received placebo; per-sample allocation not given. Sampling happened 63 days after the first vaccine or placebo injection. Sequenced here: peripheral blood, sampled in a trial of Ad26.COV2.S vaccine versus placebo. The source is a person aged 18-60 years who received the Ad26.COV2.S COVID-19 vaccine or a placebo.

The rearrangement uses TRBV6-2 or TRBV6-3 and TRBJ2-4; tentatively, D is TRBD2 (5 bases). V lost 3 bases, J lost 0 bases, and 12 bases lay in between. The CDR3 totals 16 residues. Germline CDR1 reads MNHEY; CDR2 reads SVGEGT. The CDR3 region is CASSYGGSLAKNIQYF. The CDR3 coding sequence is TGTGCCAGCAGTTATGGTGGGAGTCTAGCCAAAAACATTCAGTACTTC.

This clone appeared once. This chain links TRBV4-2 with TRBJ2-3; D may correspond to TRBD1 or TRBD2 (5 bases each). Trimming removed 0 bases at V and 4 bases at J, with 14 bases between. This CDR3 has 16 residues. Germline V gene sequence: CDR1 LGHNA, CDR2 YNFKEQ. CDR3 sequence: CASSQDVNGAADTQYF. Here the CDR3 DNA reads TGTGCCAGCAGCCAAGATGTGAACGGGGCGGCAGATACGCAGTATTTT.

The chain has TRBV3-1 (or the pseudogene TRBV3-2) and TRBJ2-5; TRBD2 aligns across 7 bases. This CDR3 has 15 amino acids. The germline CDR1 and CDR2 sequences are LGHDT and YNNKEL (reference sequence). V was pared by 3 bases and J by 5 bases, with 9 bases of the junction left unmatched. The CDR3 bases are TGTGCCAGCAGCCATTATCGGGGAGGGGTTGAGACCCAGTACTTC. Amino acids: CASSHYRGGVETQYF.